Shown below are 30 T cell receptor beta chains from a single sample sequenced in a study of T cell responses to AZD1222 COVID-19 vaccine. Produced via immunoSEQ multiplex PCR; TCRdb's table is partial and in-frame only. The sample lists roughly 45,000 clones; approximately 80% were seen once. Sequences were derived from peripheral blood, sampled on day 0 of AZD1222 vaccination. These receptors all stem from an adult in good health.

The genes are TRBV3-1 (or the pseudogene TRBV3-2) and TRBJ2-5, with D hard to call. The CDR3 is 14 residues long. Germline CDR1 and CDR2: LGHDT and YNNKEL (reference sequence). V gave up 3 bases and J gave up 4 bases, with 12 bases separating them. The CDR3 region has the DNA TGTGCCAGCAGCCAGGGGTTTCAAGGAGAGACCCAGTACTTC. Residues: CASSQGFQGETQYF.

The chain uses TRBV19 and TRBJ2-7; 14 bases agree with TRBD2. This CDR3 region has 16 residues. Germline trimming cut 4 bases from V and 3 bases from J; bases unmatched to any gene: 5. Per germline, CDR1 LNHDA and CDR2 SQIVND (reference sequence). The DNA of the CDR3 is TGTGCCAGTAGTAGGACTAGCGGGGGGACCGGCTACGAGCAGTACTTC. Translating it yields CASSRTSGGTGYEQYF.

The V call is TRBV27, the J call TRBJ1-1, with D uncertain. The CDR3 runs 13 residues. The germline V gene has CDR1 MNHEY and CDR2 SMNVEV (reference sequence). V was shortened by 4 bases and J by 1 base, with 7 bases between the two germline ends. The CDR3 bases are TGTGCCAGCAGTTCTCGACCGAACACTGAAGCTTTCTTT. Translating it yields CASSSRPNTEAFF.

This chain links TRBV2 with TRBJ2-2; D is perhaps TRBD2 (5 bases). The germline V gene encodes CDR1 SNHLY and CDR2 FYNNEI. This CDR3 contains 14 residues. Trimming took off 4 bases at V and 6 bases at J, with 12 bases between the two ends. The CDR3 spells CASSVGLISGELFF. In DNA form, the CDR3 reads TGTGCCAGCAGTGTTGGACTCATTTCCGGGGAGCTGTTTTTT. The variable domain in full, completed from reference TRBV2 and TRBJ2-2, reads EPEVTQTPSHQVTQMGQEVILRCVPISNHLYFYWYRQILGQKVEFLVSFYNNEISEKSEIFDDQFSVERPDGSNFTLKIRSTKLEDSAMYFCASSVGLISGELFFGEGSRLTVL.

The V and J genes are TRBV11-2 and TRBJ1-2; 10 positions agree with TRBD1. From germline, CDR1 is SGHAT and CDR2 FQNNGV. J gave up 1 base and V 5 bases, and 7 bases lay outside the gene matches. The CDR3 sequence is 16 residues long. CDR3 in amino acids: CASSPWGQGNNYGYTF. The CDR3 nucleotides are TGTGCCAGCAGCCCATGGGGACAGGGGAATAACTATGGCTACACCTTC.

The chain carries TRBV28 and TRBJ1-2, with 8 bases matching TRBD1. V gave up 5 bases and J gave up 8 bases; unmatched junction bases: 7. The CDR3 sequence is 13 residues long. Germline loops: CDR1 MDHEN, CDR2 SYDVKM. The CDR3 nucleotides are TGTGCCAGCAGTATTAACAGGGGGAGCGGCTACACCTTC. Amino acids: CASSINRGSGYTF.

The chain links TRBV5-5 to TRBJ1-1; no clear D gene. Germline assignment: CDR1 SGHKS and CDR2 YYEKEE (reference sequence). The CDR3 contains 14 residues. The V gene lost 0 bases and the J gene lost 1 base, with 7 bases spanning the gap. CDR3 in amino acids: CASSLGVKNTEAFF. The DNA for the CDR3 is TGTGCCAGCAGCTTGGGGGTGAAGAACACTGAAGCTTTCTTT.

The chain uses TRBV2 and TRBJ2-5; 7 bases line up with TRBD2. After removal of 4 bases from V and 5 bases from J, the junction contained 4 bases not matched to a gene. The CDR3 length is 13 residues. CDR1 is SNHLY and CDR2 is FYNNEI in the germline V gene. The CDR3 loop is CASSVRGGETQYF. The CDR3 region has the DNA TGTGCCAGCAGTGTGAGGGGAGGGGAGACCCAGTACTTC.

This rearrangement joins TRBV11-2 to TRBJ1-2; D gene ambiguous. Trimming took off 5 bases at V and 7 bases at J, with 14 bases between the two ends. The CDR3 is 13 amino acids. From germline, CDR1 is SGHAT and CDR2 FQNNGV. CDR3 region: CASSTIANIGYTF. For the CDR3, the DNA is TGTGCCAGCAGCACGATTGCTAACATTGGCTACACCTTC. Drawing the rest from reference TRBV11-2 and TRBJ1-2, the complete variable domain is EAGVAQSPRYKIIEKRQSVAFWCNPISGHATLYWYQQILGQGPKLLIQFQNNGVVDDSQLPKDRFSAERLKGVDSTLKIQPAKLEDSAVYLCASSTIANIGYTFGSGTRLTVV.

The chain employs TRBV20-1 and TRBJ2-7, with D possibly matching TRBD1 (6 bases). Trimming stripped 6 bases from V and 5 bases from J, with 11 bases between. CDR3 length: 11 amino acids. Looked up from germline, CDR1 is DFQATT and CDR2 is SNEGSKA (reference sequence). The CDR3: CSALQGNEQYV. The CDR3 coding sequence is TGCAGTGCCTTACAGGGAAACGAGCAGTACGTC.

This chain joins TRBV9 and TRBJ2-2, with D maybe TRBD2 (5 bases). The CDR3 runs 12 residues. Per germline, CDR1 SGDLS and CDR2 YYNGEE. Trimming cost V 4 bases and J 7 bases, with 8 bases left between them. Here the CDR3 DNA reads TGTGCCAGCAGCATGAGCGGCGGGGAGCTGTTTTTT. It encodes CASSMSGGELFF.

V usage is TRBV21-1 and J usage is TRBJ1-6. TRBV21-1 is designated a pseudogene. This CDR3 spans 16 amino acids. This CDR3 is CASSKIGKSYNSPLHF. The CDR3 coding sequence is TGTGCCAGCAGCAAAATAGGGAAGTCCTATAATTCACCCCTCCACTTT.

The V gene is TRBV5-1, the J gene TRBJ2-3, with TRBD1 matching 9 bases. The CDR3 is made up of 14 amino acids. Germline loops: CDR1 SGHRS, CDR2 YFSETQ. Germline trimming cut 4 bases from V and 5 bases from J; bases unmatched to any gene: 5. CDR3 protein: CASSRTGVGDTQYF. In nucleotides, the CDR3 is TGCGCCAGCAGCCGGACAGGGGTTGGAGATACGCAGTATTTT.

This clone was seen more than once but under ten times. The chain recombines TRBV4-2 with TRBJ2-3, with TRBD2 identical over 7 bases. Trimming at V came to 2 bases and at J to 0 bases, leaving 14 bases not matched to a gene. Germline CDR1 reads LGHNA; CDR2 reads YNFKEQ. CDR3 length: 19 amino acids. Written as DNA, the CDR3 is TGTGCCAGCAGCCAACCCACCCCACTAGCGCAATCTAGCACAGATACGCAGTATTTT. Amino acids: CASSQPTPLAQSSTDTQYF.

The rearrangement uses TRBV6-5 and TRBJ2-7; no clear D. CDR3 size: 12 residues. V lost 8 bases and J 7 bases, leaving 15 bases between the germline ends. Germline CDR1 MNHEY, CDR2 SVGAGI. The CDR3 sequence is CASGQLLWEQYV. The CDR3 DNA reads TGTGCCAGCGGTCAACTATTGTGGGAGCAGTACGTC.

The V call is TRBV28, the J call TRBJ1-5; possible D gene TRBD1, 6 bases. The germline V and J ends were trimmed by 7 bases and 2 bases, with 18 bases remaining between them. This CDR3 region has 16 residues. CDR1 is MDHEN, CDR2 SYDVKM, per germline. In DNA form, the CDR3 reads TGTGCCAGCAATCGAGGGGGGCGCTTAGGCAATCAGCCCCAGCATTTT. This translates into CASNRGGRLGNQPQHF.

V usage is TRBV7-2 and J usage is TRBJ1-2, with 12 bases matching TRBD1. CDR1 is SGHTA and CDR2 is FQGNSA in the germline V gene. The CDR3 sequence is 15 residues long. V shed 5 bases and J 5 bases; nucleotides not matched to a gene: 6. CDR3: CASSTGQGAGYGYTF. The DNA for the CDR3 is TGTGCCAGCAGCACGGGACAGGGGGCGGGGTATGGCTACACCTTC.

The rearrangement links TRBV27 to TRBJ1-1, with a tentative D call TRBD1 (6 bases). Germline CDR1 is MNHEY and CDR2 is SMNVEV (reference sequence). This CDR3 region has 12 residues. V lost 5 bases to trimming and J lost 5 bases, with 9 bases between them. The CDR3 region is CASSDRGTEAFF. The CDR3 nucleotides read TGTGCCAGCAGTGATAGGGGGACTGAAGCTTTCTTT.

This clone was seen once. The chain joins TRBV7-8 to TRBJ1-2; D is uncertain. The CDR3 length is 14 residues. With 5 bases removed from V and 2 bases from J, the gap between germline ends came to 12 bases. Germline-derived CDR1 and CDR2 are SGHVS and FQNEAQ. The CDR3 here is CASSLGRENYGYTF. The CDR3, as DNA: TGTGCCAGCAGCCTCGGTAGGGAAAACTATGGCTACACCTTC.

This clone was detected once. This chain uses TRBV7-8 with TRBJ1-6, with 9 bases identical to TRBD1. CDR1 and CDR2 (germline): SGHVS, FQNEAQ. V shed 5 bases and J 9 bases; nucleotides not matched to a gene: 11. This CDR3 has 16 residues. CDR3 region: CASSDRDRVGASPLHF. CDR3 DNA: TGTGCCAGCAGCGATCGGGACAGGGTGGGAGCTTCACCCCTCCACTTT. The full variable domain, completed using reference TRBV7-8 and TRBJ1-6, is GAGVSQSPRYKVAKRGQDVALRCDPISGHVSLFWYQQALGQGPEFLTYFQNEAQLDKSGLPSDRFFAERPEGSVSTLKIQRTQQEDSAVYLCASSDRDRVGASPLHFGNGTRLTVT.

The rearrangement uses TRBV15 and TRBJ1-1, with 7 nucleotides matching TRBD1. This CDR3 region has 12 residues. CDR1 LNHNV and CDR2 YYDKDF come from the germline V gene (reference sequence). J was trimmed by 11 bases and V by 5 bases; bases with no gene match: 8. CDR3 nucleotide sequence: TGTGCCACCAGCGAGCACAGGGGCGAGGCTTTCTTT. Protein: CATSEHRGEAFF.

This rearrangement joins TRBV6-5 to TRBJ2-1; D is perhaps TRBD1 or TRBD2 (6 bases each). The germline gives CDR1 MNHEY, CDR2 SVGAGI. Trimming left V 7 bases short and J 9 bases short, with 19 bases between. The length of the CDR3 is 14 residues. Written as DNA, the CDR3 is TGTGCCAGCAAATTACAGGGACTGGAGAGTGAGCAGTTCTTC. It is translated as CASKLQGLESEQFF.

This sequence joins TRBV30 and TRBJ2-1; 10 nucleotides match TRBD2. Germline lookup yields CDR1 GTSNPN and CDR2 SVGIG (reference sequence). The V segment lost 3 bases and the J segment 9 bases; nucleotides outside the gene matches: 5. The CDR3 has 13 residues. This CDR3 reads CAWSGTSEGEQFF. As DNA, the CDR3 is TGTGCCTGGAGCGGGACTAGCGAAGGTGAGCAGTTCTTC.

This clone was recorded a few times. V is TRBV6-5 and J is TRBJ1-5, with 7 bases lining up with TRBD1. V dropped 6 bases and J dropped 3; count of bases not matched to a gene: 8. Germline loops: CDR1 MNHEY, CDR2 SVGAGI. The CDR3 totals 15 residues. CDR3 sequence (DNA): TGTGCCAGCAGCACCGACAGGGACCCCAATCAGCCCCAGCATTTT. It is translated as CASSTDRDPNQPQHF.

The chain recombines TRBV10-1 with TRBJ1-5, with 8 positions matching TRBD1. Germline loops: CDR1 WNHNN, CDR2 SYGVQD (reference sequence). Losses at the gene ends were 7 bases for V and 4 bases for J; bases not matched to a gene: 6. The CDR3 spans 14 residues. In DNA form, the CDR3 reads TGCGCCAGCAAAAACAGGGGGACTAATCAGCCCCAGCATTTT. Protein sequence: CASKNRGTNQPQHF.

This clone was picked up a small number of times. The chain couples TRBV2 to TRBJ1-4; a weak D match, TRBD1 (5 bases). V was cut by 6 bases and J by 0 bases, with 11 bases left in between. The CDR3 covers 15 residues. The germline V gene encodes CDR1 SNHLY and CDR2 FYNNEI. Written as DNA, the CDR3 is TGTGCCAGCAGCCTTGGGACGGCAACTAATGAAAAACTGTTTTTT. Protein: CASSLGTATNEKLFF. The full variable domain, with the rest looked up from reference TRBV2 and TRBJ1-4, is EPEVTQTPSHQVTQMGQEVILRCVPISNHLYFYWYRQILGQKVEFLVSFYNNEISEKSEIFDDQFSVERPDGSNFTLKIRSTKLEDSAMYFCASSLGTATNEKLFFGSGTQLSVL.

This clone was seen a few times. The chain couples TRBV19 to TRBJ1-1, with 7 bases lining up with TRBD1. The CDR3 is made up of 14 amino acids. Trimming took 7 bases from V and 5 from J; bases not matched to a gene: 10. The germline gives CDR1 LNHDA, CDR2 SQIVND (reference sequence). CDR3 nucleotide sequence: TGTGCCAGTACTTCGAGCAGGGGGACTACTGAAGCTTTCTTT. This translates into CASTSSRGTTEAFF.

The chain is built from TRBV20-1 and TRBJ2-1; 9 nucleotides match TRBD2. This CDR3 has 17 amino acids. After removal of 3 bases from V and 1 base from J, the junction contained 10 bases not matched to a gene. Germline CDR1 reads DFQATT; CDR2 reads SNEGSKA (reference sequence). CDR3 in amino acids: CSASLAGGSRSYNEQFF. Written as DNA, the CDR3 is TGCAGTGCTAGTCTGGCGGGAGGGTCCCGATCCTACAATGAGCAGTTCTTC.

This chain connects TRBV27 to TRBJ2-1; D not certain. This CDR3 contains 14 residues. Trimming cost V 1 base and J 0 bases, with 4 bases left between them. Germline loops: CDR1 MNHEY, CDR2 SMNVEV (reference sequence). The CDR3 loop is CASSLYSSYNEQFF. Here the CDR3 DNA reads TGTGCCAGCAGTTTATATAGCTCCTACAATGAGCAGTTCTTC.

This clone was detected a few times. This chain links TRBV2 with TRBJ1-5; D not certain. The CDR3 consists of 14 residues. The germline V and J ends were trimmed by 5 bases and 7 bases, with 15 bases remaining between them. Germline V gene lookup returns CDR1 SNHLY and CDR2 FYNNEI. The CDR3 spells CASSLDVREQPQHF. The DNA of the CDR3 is TGTGCCAGCAGTCTCGACGTGAGAGAGCAGCCCCAGCATTTT.